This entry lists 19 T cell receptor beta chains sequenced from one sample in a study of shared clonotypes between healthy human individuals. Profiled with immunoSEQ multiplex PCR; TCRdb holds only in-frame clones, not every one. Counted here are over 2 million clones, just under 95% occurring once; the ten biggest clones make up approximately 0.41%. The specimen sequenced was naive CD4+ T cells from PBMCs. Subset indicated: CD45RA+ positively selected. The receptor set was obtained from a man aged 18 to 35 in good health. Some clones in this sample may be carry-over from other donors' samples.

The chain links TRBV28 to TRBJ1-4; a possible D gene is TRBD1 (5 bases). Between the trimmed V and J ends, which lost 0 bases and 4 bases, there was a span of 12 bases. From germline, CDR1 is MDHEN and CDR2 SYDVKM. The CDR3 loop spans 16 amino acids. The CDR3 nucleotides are TGTGCCAGCAGTTTATGGGGGGGTGTTGGTAATGAAAAACTGTTTTTT. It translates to CASSLWGGVGNEKLFF. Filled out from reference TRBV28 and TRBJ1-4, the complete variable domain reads DVKVTQSSRYLVKRTGEKVFLECVQDMDHENMFWYRQDPGLGLRLIYFSYDVKMKEKGDIPEGYSVSREKKERFSLILESASTNQTSMYLCASSLWGGVGNEKLFFGSGTQLSVL.

DNA for the CDR3: TGTGCCTGGAGTTCAGGGAGAGATTCACCCCTCCACTTT. Translation: CAWSSGRDSPLHF. The rearrangement uses TRBV30 and TRBJ1-6, with a weak D call TRBD1 (5 bases). The CDR3 totals 13 residues. The germline CDR1 and CDR2 sequences are GTSNPN and SVGIG (reference sequence). V gave up 2 bases and J gave up 8 bases, with 10 bases separating them. Variable domain in full (rest from reference TRBV30 and TRBJ1-6): SQTIHQWPATLVQPVGSPLSLECTVEGTSNPNLYWYRQAAGRGLQLLFYSVGIGQISSEVPQNLSASRPQDRQFILSSKKLLLSDSGFYLCAWSSGRDSPLHFGNGTRLTVT.

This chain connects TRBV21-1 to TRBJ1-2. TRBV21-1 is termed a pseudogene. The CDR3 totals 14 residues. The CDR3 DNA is TGTGCCAGGAGGAGGACAGCGACTAGCTATGGCTACACCTTC. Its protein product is CARRRTATSYGYTF.

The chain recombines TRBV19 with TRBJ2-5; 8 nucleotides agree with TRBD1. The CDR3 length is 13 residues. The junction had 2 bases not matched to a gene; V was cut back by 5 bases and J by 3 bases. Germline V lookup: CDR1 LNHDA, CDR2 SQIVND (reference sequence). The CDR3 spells CASSLDREETQYF. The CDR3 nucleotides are TGTGCCAGTAGTTTGGACAGGGAAGAGACCCAGTACTTC.

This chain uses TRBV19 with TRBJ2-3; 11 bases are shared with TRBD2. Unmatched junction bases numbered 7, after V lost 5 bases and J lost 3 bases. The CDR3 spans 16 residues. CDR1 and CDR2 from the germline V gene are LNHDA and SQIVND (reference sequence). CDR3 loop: CASSLRRLAGTDTQYF. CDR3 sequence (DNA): TGTGCCAGTAGTCTACGCCGACTAGCGGGAACAGATACGCAGTATTTT. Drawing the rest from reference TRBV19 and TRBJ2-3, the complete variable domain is DGGITQSPKYLFRKEGQNVTLSCEQNLNHDAMYWYRQDPGQGLRLIYYSQIVNDFQKGDIAEGYSVSREKKESFPLTVTSAQKNPTAFYLCASSLRRLAGTDTQYFGPGTRLTVL.

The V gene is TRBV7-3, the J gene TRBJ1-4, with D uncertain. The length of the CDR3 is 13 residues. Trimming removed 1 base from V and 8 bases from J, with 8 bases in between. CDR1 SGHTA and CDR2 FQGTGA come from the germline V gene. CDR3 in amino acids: CASSLSRGEKLFF. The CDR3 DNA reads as TGTGCCAGCAGCTTAAGCCGAGGCGAAAAACTGTTTTTT.

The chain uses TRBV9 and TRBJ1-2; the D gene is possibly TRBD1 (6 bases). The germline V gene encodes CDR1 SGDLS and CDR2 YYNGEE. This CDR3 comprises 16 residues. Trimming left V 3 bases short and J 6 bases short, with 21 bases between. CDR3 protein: CASSGRSLGGPHGYTF. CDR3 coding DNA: TGTGCCAGCAGCGGACGATCTTTGGGGGGCCCGCATGGCTACACCTTC.

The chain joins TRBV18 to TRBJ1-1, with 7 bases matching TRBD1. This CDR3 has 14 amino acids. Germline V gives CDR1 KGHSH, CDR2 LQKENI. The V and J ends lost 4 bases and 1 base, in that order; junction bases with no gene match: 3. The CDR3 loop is CASSRQGSNTEAFF. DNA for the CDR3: TGTGCCAGCTCACGACAGGGCTCGAACACTGAAGCTTTCTTT.

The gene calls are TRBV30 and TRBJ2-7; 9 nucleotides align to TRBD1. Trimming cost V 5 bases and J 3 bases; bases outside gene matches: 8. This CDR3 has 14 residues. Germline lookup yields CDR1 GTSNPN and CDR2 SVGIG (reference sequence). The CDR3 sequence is CAWETGTGNYEQYF. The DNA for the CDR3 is TGTGCCTGGGAGACTGGGACAGGGAACTACGAGCAGTACTTC.

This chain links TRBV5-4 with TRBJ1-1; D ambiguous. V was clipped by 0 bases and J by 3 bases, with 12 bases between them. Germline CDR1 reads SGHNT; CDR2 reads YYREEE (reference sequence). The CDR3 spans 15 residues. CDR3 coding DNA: TGTGCCAGCAGCTTGGAAAGCCCTCGGGACACTGAAGCTTTCTTT. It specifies CASSLESPRDTEAFF.

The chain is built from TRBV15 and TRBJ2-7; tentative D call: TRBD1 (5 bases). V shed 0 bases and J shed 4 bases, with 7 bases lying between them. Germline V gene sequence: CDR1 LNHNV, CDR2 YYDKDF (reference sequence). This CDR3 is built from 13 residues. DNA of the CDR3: TGTGCCACCAGCAGAGAGACAGAGTACGAGCAGTACTTC. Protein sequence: CATSRETEYEQYF.

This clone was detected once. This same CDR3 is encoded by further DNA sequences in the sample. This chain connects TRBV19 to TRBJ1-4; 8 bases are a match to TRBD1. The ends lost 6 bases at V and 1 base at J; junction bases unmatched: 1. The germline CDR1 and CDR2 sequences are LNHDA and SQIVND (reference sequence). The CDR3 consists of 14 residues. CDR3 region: CASSTGGTNEKLFF. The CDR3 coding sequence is TGTGCCAGTAGCACAGGGGGAACTAATGAAAAACTGTTTTTT.

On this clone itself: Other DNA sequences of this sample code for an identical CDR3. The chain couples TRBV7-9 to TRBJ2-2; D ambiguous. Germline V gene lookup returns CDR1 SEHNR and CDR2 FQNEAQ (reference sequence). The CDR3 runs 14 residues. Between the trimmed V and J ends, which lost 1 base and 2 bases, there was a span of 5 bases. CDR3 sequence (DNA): TGTGCCAGCAGCTTAGTGAGAAACACCGGGGAGCTGTTTTTT. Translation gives CASSLVRNTGELFF.

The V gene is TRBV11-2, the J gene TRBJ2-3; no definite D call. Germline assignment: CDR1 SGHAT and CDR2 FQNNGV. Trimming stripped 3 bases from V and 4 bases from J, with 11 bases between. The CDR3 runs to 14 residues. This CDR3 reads CASSFFVNADTQYF. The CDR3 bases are TGTGCCAGCAGCTTCTTCGTTAATGCAGATACGCAGTATTTT.

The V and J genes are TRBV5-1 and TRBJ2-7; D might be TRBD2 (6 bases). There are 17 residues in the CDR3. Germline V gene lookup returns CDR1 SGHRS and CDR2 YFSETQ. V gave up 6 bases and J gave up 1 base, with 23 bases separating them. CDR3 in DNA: TGCGCCAGCATCCCCGCCCCCAGCGGGCATTCATCCTACGAGCAGTACTTC. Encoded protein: CASIPAPSGHSSYEQYF.

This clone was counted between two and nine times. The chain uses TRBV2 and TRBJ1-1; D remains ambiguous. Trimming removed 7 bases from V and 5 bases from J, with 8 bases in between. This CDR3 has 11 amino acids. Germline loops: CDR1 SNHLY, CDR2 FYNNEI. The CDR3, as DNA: TGTGCCAGCACCATGGGTACTGAAGCTTTCTTT. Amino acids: CASTMGTEAFF. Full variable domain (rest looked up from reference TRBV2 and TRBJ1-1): EPEVTQTPSHQVTQMGQEVILRCVPISNHLYFYWYRQILGQKVEFLVSFYNNEISEKSEIFDDQFSVERPDGSNFTLKIRSTKLEDSAMYFCASTMGTEAFFGQGTRLTVV.

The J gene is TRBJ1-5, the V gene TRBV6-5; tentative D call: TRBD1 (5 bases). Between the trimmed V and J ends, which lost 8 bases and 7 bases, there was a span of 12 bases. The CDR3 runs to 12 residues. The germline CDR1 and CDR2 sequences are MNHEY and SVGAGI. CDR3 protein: CASSTRGQPQHF. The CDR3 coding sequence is TGTGCCAGCTCCACCCGGGGGCAGCCCCAGCATTTT.

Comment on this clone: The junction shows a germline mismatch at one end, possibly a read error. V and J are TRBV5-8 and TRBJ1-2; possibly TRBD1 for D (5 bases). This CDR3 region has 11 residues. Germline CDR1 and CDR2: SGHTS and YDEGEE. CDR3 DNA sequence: TGTGCCAGCAGCCTGGGCGCGGGGGTCTCCTTC. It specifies CASSLGAGVSF.

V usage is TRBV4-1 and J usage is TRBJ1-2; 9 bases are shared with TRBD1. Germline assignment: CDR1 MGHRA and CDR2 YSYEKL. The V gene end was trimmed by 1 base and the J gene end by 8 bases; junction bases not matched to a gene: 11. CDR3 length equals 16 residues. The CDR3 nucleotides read TGCGCCAGCAGCCAAGGTACAGGGGGCGCAGTGGGGGGCTACACCTTC. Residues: CASSQGTGGAVGGYTF.